This is a list of T cell receptor beta chains from one sample in a study of shared clonotypes between healthy human individuals. The data were produced by immunoSEQ multiplex PCR, yet TCRdb's version contains in-frame clones alone and is incomplete. Here the sample spans over a million clones, roughly 96% being singletons. Material for sequencing was naive CD4+ T cells sorted from blood. The source of these receptors is a young man in good health. Both conserved end residues are part of each CDR3. The order of the fields is D gene, clone size, V gene, J gene, CDR3 DNA, CDR3 protein. The D gene is left open where the match is weak. For some rows the clone size is stated as once, few or many, or as a class when expanded; others skip it.

TRBD2	NA	TRBV14	TRBJ2-2	TGTGCCAGCAGCCTGGGCGGGAGGGCCGCGCTTGACACCGGGGAGCTGTTTTTT	CASSLGGRAALDTGELFF
NA	NA	TRBV2	TRBJ1-3	TGTGCCACTGAATCCGGAAACACCATATATTTT	CATESGNTIYF
NA	NA	TRBV2	TRBJ2-6	TGTGCCAGCAGTGAACTTTACTGGACAGAATTCTCTGGGGCCAACGTCCTGACTTTC	CASSELYWTEFSGANVLTF
NA	NA	TRBV10-1	TRBJ2-1	TGCGCCAGCTCGCAGGGGCCGAATGAGCAGTTCTTC	CASSQGPNEQFF
TRBD1	NA	TRBV11-2	TRBJ2-5	TGTGCCAGCAGCTTAGACAGGGGGAGAATCCAAGAGACCCAGTACTTC	CASSLDRGRIQETQYF
TRBD2	NA	TRBV5-1	TRBJ2-5	TGCGCCAGCAGCTTGGGGGGACTACAAGAGACCCAGTACTTC	CASSLGGLQETQYF
TRBD1	NA	TRBV19	TRBJ2-7	TGTGCCAGTAGTAGGACAGGTGGCGAATACGAGCAGTACTTC	CASSRTGGEYEQYF
TRBD2	once	TRBV7-9	TRBJ2-7	TGTGCCAGCAGCTTAGTTTGGACCGGGACTAGCGATTCCTACGAGCAGTACTTC	CASSLVWTGTSDSYEQYF
NA	NA	TRBV7-8	TRBJ2-7	TGTGCCAGCAGCTTAGTTGACGATTACTACGAGCAGTACTTC	CASSLVDDYYEQYF
NA	NA	TRBV30	TRBJ2-3	TGTGCCTGGGCAGGGACAGATACGCAGTATTTT	CAWAGTDTQYF
TRBD2	NA	TRBV10-1	TRBJ2-5	TGCGCCAGCAGTGAGTTAGCGGGACCTCAAGAGACCCAGTACTTC	CASSELAGPQETQYF
NA	NA	TRBV13	TRBJ1-6	TGTGCCAGCAGCTCCATGGGCGGGTATCGATCACCCCTCCACTTT	CASSSMGGYRSPLHF
NA	NA	TRBV5-1	TRBJ1-3	TGCGCCAGCAGCCCGTCGGTAGCTGGAAACACCATATATTTT	CASSPSVAGNTIYF
NA	once	TRBV5-1	TRBJ2-7	TGCGCCAGCAGCTTACGTGGAGGGACTTACGAGCAGTACTTC	CASSLRGGTYEQYF
TRBD2	NA	TRBV6-4	TRBJ2-7	TGTGCCAGCAGTGCCCACACTAGCGGGAGTCTCTACGAGCAGTACTTC	CASSAHTSGSLYEQYF
NA	NA	TRBV29-1	TRBJ2-1	TGCAGCGTTAGGAGGGGCTCCTACAATGAGCAGTTCTTC	CSVRRGSYNEQFF
NA	NA	TRBV4-2	TRBJ2-7	TGTGCCAGCAGCCAAGCCCAGGGCCCCGCAGCCTACGAGCAGTACTTC	CASSQAQGPAAYEQYF
TRBD2	once	TRBV19	TRBJ2-7	TGTGCCAGTAGCTCAAGGGGACTAGCGGGGGGAACCACTCGGCTCGAGCAGTACTTC	CASSSRGLAGGTTRLEQYF
NA	NA	TRBV28	TRBJ2-7	TGTGCCAGCAGTCCCGGGACGCCGTTCGAGCAGTACTTC	CASSPGTPFEQYF
NA	NA	TRBV14	TRBJ1-3	TGTGCCAGCAGCCAAGTTCGGAGCCGTACGGGAAACACCATATATTTT	CASSQVRSRTGNTIYF
NA	NA	TRBV5-4	TRBJ2-5	TGTGCCAGCAGCATCGGGACTTTAGGGGAGACCCAGTACTTC	CASSIGTLGETQYF
NA	few	TRBV21-1	TRBJ2-1	TGTGCCAGCAGCAGATACCCCGGGAAGCCAGACAATGAGCAGTTCTTC	CASSRYPGKPDNEQFF
NA	NA	TRBV28	TRBJ2-1	TGTGCCAGCAGTTTCGTTCAGCGGGATGAGCAGTTCTTC	CASSFVQRDEQFF
TRBD2	NA	TRBV7-9	TRBJ2-2	TGTGCCAGCAGCCGTCGACTAGCGGGAGTTCGTTCCGGGGAGCTGTTTTTT	CASSRRLAGVRSGELFF
NA	NA	TRBV14	TRBJ2-7	TGTGCCAGCAGCCCCACCGCCCCCGGACGAGCAAACTTAAACTACGAGCAGTACTTC	CASSPTAPGRANLNYEQYF
NA	NA	TRBV7-6	TRBJ2-5	TGTGCCAGCAGCTTGAGGACGCCTTTGAGGGAATGGGAAGAGACCCAGTACTTC	CASSLRTPLREWEETQYF
NA	NA	TRBV12-2	TRBJ2-7	TGTGCAAGTCGCCTGAAAGGACTAGCCTTTGCGAGCTCCTACGAGCAGTACTTC	CASRLKGLAFASSYEQYF
NA	NA	TRBV7-7	TRBJ2-2	TGTGCCAGCACTAATGGGGCCCTCGGGGCCGGGGAGCTGTTTTTT	CASTNGALGAGELFF
NA	few	TRBV5-6	TRBJ2-5	TGTGCCAGCAGCTGGGGGAAAGAGACCCAGTACTTC	CASSWGKETQYF
NA	NA	TRBV10-1	TRBJ2-1	TGCGCCAGCAGTGAGTCGGGACCGTACAATGAGCAGTTCTTC	CASSESGPYNEQFF
TRBD1	NA	TRBV27	TRBJ2-3	TGTGCCAGCAGTTCCAGGGGGCGAGATACGCAGTATTTT	CASSSRGRDTQYF
TRBD2	NA	TRBV11-3	TRBJ2-3	TGTGCCAGCAGCTCGTCGTGGGATAGCGGGAGAATAGATACGCAGTATTTT	CASSSSWDSGRIDTQYF
NA	NA	TRBV28	TRBJ1-5	TGTGCCAGCAGTCGGCAGGGGCCTCATCAGCCCCAGCATTTT	CASSRQGPHQPQHF
NA	NA	TRBV18	TRBJ2-7	TGTGCCAGCTCACAACGACTGGCCGTGGGTTACGAGCAGTACTTC	CASSQRLAVGYEQYF
TRBD2	NA	TRBV4-2	TRBJ2-7	TGTGCCAGCAGCCAAGATCTGGGACTAGATAAGTGCGAGCAGTACTTC	CASSQDLGLDKCEQYF
NA	NA	TRBV11-2	TRBJ2-7	TGTGCCAGCAGCTTAGGCAGGGCTACTCCATACGAGCAGTACTTC	CASSLGRATPYEQYF
NA	NA	TRBV5-6	TRBJ1-1	TGTGCCAGCAGTGCGGGATACAGAAAGAACACTGAAGCTTTCTTT	CASSAGYRKNTEAFF
TRBD2	NA	TRBV15	TRBJ2-1	TGTGCCACCAGCCCAACTACCGGGACTAGCGGGAGAAATGAGCAGTTCTTC	CATSPTTGTSGRNEQFF
TRBD1	NA	TRBV10-3	TRBJ2-7	TGTGCCATCAGTGCGGACAGGGTAGAGCAGTACTTC	CAISADRVEQYF
TRBD1	NA	TRBV19	TRBJ1-2	TGTGCCAGTAGTATCGGGCAGGTGGGACAGGGCTACACCTTC	CASSIGQVGQGYTF
NA	NA	TRBV7-6	TRBJ2-2	TGTGCCAGCAGACCCGGGACGGCGAGGGCCGGGGAGCTGTTTTTT	CASRPGTARAGELFF
NA	NA	TRBV5-8	TRBJ2-7	TGTGCCAGCAGGTTTCCTGGTAGCGACGAGCAGTACTTC	CASRFPGSDEQYF
NA	NA	TRBV7-3	TRBJ2-1	TGTGCCAGCAGCTTAATCGGGGGCGCGGGAGAGAGGAATGAGCAGTTCTTC	CASSLIGGAGERNEQFF
TRBD2	NA	TRBV5-1	TRBJ2-7	TGCGCCAGCAGCTTGGGACTAGCGGGAGGGCCTGGAATCAACGAGCAGTACTTC	CASSLGLAGGPGINEQYF
NA	NA	TRBV2	TRBJ1-2	TGTGCCAGCGCCAGGCTCAGCAGCTGGACGACTAACTATGGCTACACCTTC	CASARLSSWTTNYGYTF
NA	NA	TRBV10-1	TRBJ2-3	TGCGCCAGCAGTTATTCAGGGGTTGCTACGCAGTATTTT	CASSYSGVATQYF
TRBD2	NA	TRBV7-2	TRBJ2-1	TGTGCCAGCAGCTTATGGCGGGAGAATAACAATGAGCAGTTCTTC	CASSLWRENNNEQFF
NA	NA	TRBV9	TRBJ1-3	TGTGCCAGCAGCGTCGGAGGGGGAGCGTCTGGAAACACCATATATTTT	CASSVGGGASGNTIYF
TRBD1	NA	TRBV18	TRBJ2-6	TGTGCCAGCTCAACGGGGACAGGGCAGACTTTC	CASSTGTGQTF
NA	NA	TRBV19	TRBJ1-2	TGTGCCAGTAGCAGCAGGGACGGATTTTTCTATGGCTACACCTTC	CASSSRDGFFYGYTF
NA	NA	TRBV28	TRBJ1-1	TGTGCCAGCAGTTTGGGGAGGGGATTTGAAGCTTTCTTT	CASSLGRGFEAFF
NA	NA	TRBV6-1	TRBJ2-7	TGTGCCAGCAGTGAAGCGTGGGATCCTGGCTCCTACGAGCAGTACTTC	CASSEAWDPGSYEQYF
NA	NA	TRBV20-1	TRBJ2-7	TGCAGTGCGAAGGGTTACGAGCAGTACTTC	CSAKGYEQYF